Included here is one T cell receptor (beta chain) sequence, with context. Germline lookup yields CDR1 SEHNR and CDR2 FQNEAQ (reference sequence). The CDR3 extends over 15 amino acids. The J segment lost 2 bases and the V segment lost 5 bases, leaving 6 bases of the junction unmatched. This sample stems from a study of control samples from healthy donors and cancer patients. The assay was immunoSEQ multiplex PCR, and TCRdb's table has in-frame clones only and misses some. The data show approximately 150,000 clones, about 90% seen once. This receptor was identified in a man between 18 and 35 years old in good health. Material: blood. The rearrangement uses TRBV7-9 and TRBJ2-3; 8 positions agree with TRBD2. Here the CDR3 DNA reads TGTGCCAGCAGCCCCGGGGGGGGGCTCACAGATACGCAGTATTTT. This translates into CASSPGGGLTDTQYF.